These T cell receptor beta chains were read from a single sample in a study of T cell responses to AZD1222 COVID-19 vaccine. Sequenced by immunoSEQ multiplex PCR; TCRdb stores in-frame clones only, minus some. The repertoire consists of approximately 170,000 clones, with 91% occurring once and the leading ten covering about 4.5%. The sequences come from peripheral blood, collected on day 0 of AZD1222 vaccination. The source is an adult in good health. CDR3s include the opening cysteine and the closing phenylalanine or tryptophan. Fields, in order: clone size, J gene, D gene, V gene, CDR3 DNA, CDR3 protein. The D gene is left open where the match is weak. The size entry is marked missing in some rows and otherwise reads once, few, many or a size class.

few	TRBJ2-2	TRBD1	TRBV5-4	TGTGCCAGCAGCCAGGGACAGGGGAACACCGGGGAGCTGTTTTTT	CASSQGQGNTGELFF
.	TRBJ1-4	TRBD1	TRBV19	TGTGCCAGTAGTAGCGGACAGGTACCTAATGAAAAACTGTTTTTT	CASSSGQVPNEKLFF
.	TRBJ1-1	.	TRBV14	TGTGCCAGCAGCCAAGATGGGAGGGGAGCCACTGAAGCTTTCTTT	CASSQDGRGATEAFF
.	TRBJ2-3	.	TRBV5-1	TGCGCCAGCAGTGCCCCCGGGACAGATACGCAGTATTTT	CASSAPGTDTQYF
.	TRBJ2-1	.	TRBV10-3	TGTGCCATCATCGCCGGGACCGGTTACAATGAGCAGTTCTTC	CAIIAGTGYNEQFF
.	TRBJ2-7	.	TRBV6-5	TGTGCCAGTAGGATGGGGCTGGCCTACGAGCAGTACTTC	CASRMGLAYEQYF
.	TRBJ2-5	.	TRBV12-1	TGTGCCAGCAGCAGGACTAGCGGACGCTTTAACCAAGAGACCCAGTACTTC	CASSRTSGRFNQETQYF
.	TRBJ2-3	.	TRBV30	TGTGCCTGGAGTATCACGGGGGATACGCAGTATTTT	CAWSITGDTQYF
.	TRBJ1-4	.	TRBV5-1	TGCGCCAGCAGCTTGGCGGGGGAAGTGGAAAAACTGTTTTTT	CASSLAGEVEKLFF
.	TRBJ2-5	.	TRBV7-9	TGTGCCAGCAGCATAGGTGCTGGGCGTTCCCAAGAGACCCAGTACTTC	CASSIGAGRSQETQYF
.	TRBJ2-7	TRBD1	TRBV19	TGTGCCAGTAGTCCCGGGACAGCCTACGAGCAGTACTTC	CASSPGTAYEQYF
.	TRBJ2-7	TRBD1	TRBV7-2	TGTGCCAGCAGCTTGACAGGGTCCTCCTACGAGCAGTACTTC	CASSLTGSSYEQYF
.	TRBJ2-1	TRBD2	TRBV19	TGTGCCAGTGGGGCGGGAGACTCCTACAATGAGCAGTTCTTC	CASGAGDSYNEQFF
.	TRBJ1-1	TRBD1	TRBV3-1/TRBV3-2	TGTGCCAGCAGCCCCCTCCAGGGGGCTTTCACTGAAGCTTTCTTT	CASSPLQGAFTEAFF
once	TRBJ2-4	.	TRBV4-2	TGTGCCAGCAGCCCGGATGCCAAAAACATTCAGTACTTC	CASSPDAKNIQYF
.	TRBJ1-5	TRBD1	TRBV2	TGTGCCAGCAGTGCGACAGGGGTGAGCCAGCCCCAGCATTTT	CASSATGVSQPQHF
.	TRBJ1-5	.	TRBV28	TGTGCCAGCAATCCGGGACGGAGGGATCAGCCCCAGCATTTT	CASNPGRRDQPQHF
.	TRBJ1-2	TRBD1	TRBV3-1/TRBV3-2	TGTGCCAGCAGCCAAGGGACAGGGTCGGCCTATGGCTACACCTTC	CASSQGTGSAYGYTF
.	TRBJ1-6	.	TRBV27	TGTGCCAGCAGTTCCCGGCTTTATAATTCACCCCTCCACTTT	CASSSRLYNSPLHF
.	TRBJ1-2	TRBD1	TRBV24-1	TGTGCCGCCCGGGACAGGGAGAACTATGGCTACACCTTC	CAARDRENYGYTF
.	TRBJ2-7	.	TRBV3-1/TRBV3-2	TGTGCCAGCAGCCAACGACACGGGAGTTCCTACGAGCAGTACTTC	CASSQRHGSSYEQYF
.	TRBJ1-2	.	TRBV30	TGTGCCTGGACAAGCGGGGCAGGTAGCGGCTACACCTTC	CAWTSGAGSGYTF
.	TRBJ2-7	.	TRBV7-9	TGTGCCAGCAGCTCTCATTACGAGCAGTACTTC	CASSSHYEQYF
.	TRBJ1-1	.	TRBV12-3/TRBV12-4	TGTGCCAGCATCCGACAGATGAACACTGAAGCTTTCTTT	CASIRQMNTEAFF
.	TRBJ2-1	TRBD2	TRBV9	TGTGCCAGCAGCGAAAGCGGGAGGGGTTACAATGAGCAGTTCTTC	CASSESGRGYNEQFF
.	TRBJ2-1	TRBD1	TRBV19	TGTGCCAGTAGAGTAGACAGGGTGCATGAGCAGTTCTTC	CASRVDRVHEQFF
.	TRBJ2-1	TRBD1	TRBV27	TGTGCCAGCAGTTGGACAGGGGTAAGTGAGCAGTTCTTC	CASSWTGVSEQFF
once	TRBJ2-3	TRBD2	TRBV7-7	TGTGCTAGCAGCTTAGGATTAGCGGGAGGCACAGATACGCAGTATTTT	CASSLGLAGGTDTQYF
.	TRBJ1-1	.	TRBV7-3	TGTGCCAGCAGCTTAACCCAGGGGCGCGGGGACACTGAAGCTTTCTTT	CASSLTQGRGDTEAFF
.	TRBJ1-1	.	TRBV2	TGTGCCAGCAGTGAATATGGGACGGCGAACACTGAAGCTTTCTTT	CASSEYGTANTEAFF
.	TRBJ2-7	.	TRBV4-1	TGCGCCAGCAGCCAACTTGCTCATCTCAAGAACTACGAGCAGTACTTC	CASSQLAHLKNYEQYF
.	TRBJ2-2	.	TRBV12-5	TGTGCTAGTGGTTTGGTACAAGGGTTCGGCGGGGAGCTGTTTTTT	CASGLVQGFGGELFF
.	TRBJ2-3	TRBD2	TRBV7-3	TGTGCCAGCAGCTCGGTGCTAGCGGGAGGTCAAGATACGCAGTATTTT	CASSSVLAGGQDTQYF
.	TRBJ2-1	.	TRBV5-6	TGTGCCAGCAGCTTAGGACCGGGTGAGCAGTTCTTC	CASSLGPGEQFF
.	TRBJ2-5	.	TRBV4-1	TGCGCCAGCAGCCAGGGGGGAGAGACCCAGTACTTC	CASSQGGETQYF
.	TRBJ1-6	.	TRBV3-1/TRBV3-2	TGTGCCAGCAGCCCCCAAAGAGGAAGGGGGAGGAGCTCCTATAATTCACCCCTCCACTTT	CASSPQRGRGRSSYNSPLHF
.	TRBJ2-3	TRBD2	TRBV5-1	TGCGCCAGCACTAGCGGGAGGAGCACAGATACGCAGTATTTT	CASTSGRSTDTQYF
once	TRBJ1-3	.	TRBV30	TGTGCCTGTACAGGAACTGGAAACACCATATATTTT	CACTGTGNTIYF
once	TRBJ1-6	TRBD1	TRBV11-3	TGTGCCAGCAGCCCCCGGGACAGGGATTCACCCCTCCACTTT	CASSPRDRDSPLHF
.	TRBJ2-1	TRBD1	TRBV18	TGTGCCAGCTCACCCGGACAGGGCCCCTACAATGAGCAGTTCTTC	CASSPGQGPYNEQFF
.	TRBJ2-1	TRBD2	TRBV3-1/TRBV3-2	TGTGCCAGCAGCCAGACCGTTCCTAGCGGACACAATGAGCAGTTCTTC	CASSQTVPSGHNEQFF
few	TRBJ1-2	.	TRBV12-5	TGTGCTAGTGGTTTGGGCCTCCCGGGCTATGGCTACACCTTC	CASGLGLPGYGYTF
.	TRBJ2-7	TRBD2	TRBV9	TGTGCCAGCAGCGTAGGGCTAGCGGGAGCTCAAGAGCAGTACTTC	CASSVGLAGAQEQYF
.	TRBJ2-1	.	TRBV28	TGTGCCAGCAGTTCTACGGTGTCCTACAATGAGCAGTTCTTC	CASSSTVSYNEQFF
.	TRBJ2-7	.	TRBV7-2	TGTGCCAGCAGCTTAGGCCCAGGGGAGTACTACGAGCAGTACTTC	CASSLGPGEYYEQYF